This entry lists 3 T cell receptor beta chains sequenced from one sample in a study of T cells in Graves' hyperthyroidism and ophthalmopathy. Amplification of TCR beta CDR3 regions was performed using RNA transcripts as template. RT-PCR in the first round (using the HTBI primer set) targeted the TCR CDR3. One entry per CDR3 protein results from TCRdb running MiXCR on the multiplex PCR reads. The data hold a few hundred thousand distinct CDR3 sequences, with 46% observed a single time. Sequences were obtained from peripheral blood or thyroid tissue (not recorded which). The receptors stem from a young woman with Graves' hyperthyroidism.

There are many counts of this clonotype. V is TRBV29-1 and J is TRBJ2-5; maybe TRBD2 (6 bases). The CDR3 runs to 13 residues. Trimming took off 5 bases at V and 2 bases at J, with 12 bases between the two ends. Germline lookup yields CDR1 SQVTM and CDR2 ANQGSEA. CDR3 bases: TGCAGCGTTCGGGAGTGGGGGCAAGAGACCCAGTACTTC. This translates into CSVREWGQETQYF.

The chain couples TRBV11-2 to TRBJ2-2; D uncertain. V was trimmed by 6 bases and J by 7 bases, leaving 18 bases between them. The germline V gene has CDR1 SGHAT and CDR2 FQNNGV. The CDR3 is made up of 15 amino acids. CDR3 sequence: CASSSPPTGLGELFF. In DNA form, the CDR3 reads TGTGCCAGCAGTTCACCCCCGACTGGGCTCGGGGAGCTGTTTTTT.

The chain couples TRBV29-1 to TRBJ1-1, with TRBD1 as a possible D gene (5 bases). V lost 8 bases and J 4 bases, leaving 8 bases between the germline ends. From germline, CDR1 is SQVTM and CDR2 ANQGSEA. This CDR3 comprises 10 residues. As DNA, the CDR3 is TGCAGCTTCGGGGGCACTGAAGCTTTCTTT. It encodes CSFGGTEAFF.